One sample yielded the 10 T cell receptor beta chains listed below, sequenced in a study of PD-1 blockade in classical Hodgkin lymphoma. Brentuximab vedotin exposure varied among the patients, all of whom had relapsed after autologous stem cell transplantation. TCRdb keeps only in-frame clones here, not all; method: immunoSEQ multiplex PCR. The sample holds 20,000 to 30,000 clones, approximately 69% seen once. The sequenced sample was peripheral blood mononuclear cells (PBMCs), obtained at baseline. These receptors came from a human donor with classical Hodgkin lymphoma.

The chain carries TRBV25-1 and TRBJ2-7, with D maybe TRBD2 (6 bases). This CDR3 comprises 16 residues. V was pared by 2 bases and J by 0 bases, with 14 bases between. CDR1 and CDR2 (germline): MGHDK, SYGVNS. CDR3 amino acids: CASSELGGTVSYEQYF. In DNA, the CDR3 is TGTGCCAGCAGTGAACTAGGAGGGACGGTCTCCTACGAGCAGTACTTC.

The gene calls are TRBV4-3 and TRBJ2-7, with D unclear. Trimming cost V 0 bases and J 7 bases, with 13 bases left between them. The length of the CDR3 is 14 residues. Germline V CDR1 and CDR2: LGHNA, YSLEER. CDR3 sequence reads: CASSQDRRSVEQYF. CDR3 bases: TGCGCCAGCAGCCAAGATAGGCGAAGCGTGGAGCAGTACTTC.

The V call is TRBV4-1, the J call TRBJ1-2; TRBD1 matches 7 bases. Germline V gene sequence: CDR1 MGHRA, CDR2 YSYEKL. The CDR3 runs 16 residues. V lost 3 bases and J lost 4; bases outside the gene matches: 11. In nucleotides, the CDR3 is TGCGCCAGCAGCCAGGACCGAGCCGGGACAGCCTATGGCTACACCTTC. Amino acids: CASSQDRAGTAYGYTF.

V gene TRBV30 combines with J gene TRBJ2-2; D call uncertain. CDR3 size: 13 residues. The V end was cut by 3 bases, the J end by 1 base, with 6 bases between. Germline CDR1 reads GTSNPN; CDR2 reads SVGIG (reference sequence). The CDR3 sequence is CAWSLLNTGELFF. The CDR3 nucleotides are TGTGCCTGGAGCCTGCTGAACACCGGGGAGCTGTTTTTT.

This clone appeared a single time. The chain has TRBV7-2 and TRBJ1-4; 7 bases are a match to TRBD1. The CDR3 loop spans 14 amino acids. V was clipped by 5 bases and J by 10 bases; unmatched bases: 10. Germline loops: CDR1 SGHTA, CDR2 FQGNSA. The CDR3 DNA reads TGTGCCAGCAGCGACGGACAGGTTGTGAGAAAACTGTTTTTT. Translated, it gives CASSDGQVVRKLFF.

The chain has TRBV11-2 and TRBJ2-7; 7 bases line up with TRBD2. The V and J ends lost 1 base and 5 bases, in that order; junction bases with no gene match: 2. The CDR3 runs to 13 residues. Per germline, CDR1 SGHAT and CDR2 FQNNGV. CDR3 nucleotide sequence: TGTGCCAGCAGCTTAGGGGGGGGAAACGAGCAGTACTTC. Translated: CASSLGGGNEQYF.

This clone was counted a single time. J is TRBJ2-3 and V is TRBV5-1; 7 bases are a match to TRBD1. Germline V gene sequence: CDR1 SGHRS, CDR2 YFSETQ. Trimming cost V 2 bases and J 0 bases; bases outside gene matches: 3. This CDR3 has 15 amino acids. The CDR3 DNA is TGCGCCAGCAGCTTTGGGACAGTAAGCACAGATACGCAGTATTTT. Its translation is CASSFGTVSTDTQYF. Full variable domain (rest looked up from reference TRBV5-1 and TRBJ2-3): KAGVTQTPRYLIKTRGQQVTLSCSPISGHRSVSWYQQTPGQGLQFLFEYFSETQRNKGNFPGRFSGRQFSNSRSEMNVSTLELGDSALYLCASSFGTVSTDTQYFGPGTRLTVL.

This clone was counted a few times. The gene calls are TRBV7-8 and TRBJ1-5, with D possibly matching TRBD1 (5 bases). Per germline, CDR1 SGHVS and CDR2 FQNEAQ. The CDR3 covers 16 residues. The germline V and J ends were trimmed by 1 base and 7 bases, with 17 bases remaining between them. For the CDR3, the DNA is TGTGCCAGCAGCTTAGTTGGGGGAGAGAGTAAGCAGCCCCAGCATTTT. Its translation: CASSLVGGESKQPQHF. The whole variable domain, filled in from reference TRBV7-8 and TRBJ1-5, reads GAGVSQSPRYKVAKRGQDVALRCDPISGHVSLFWYQQALGQGPEFLTYFQNEAQLDKSGLPSDRFFAERPEGSVSTLKIQRTQQEDSAVYLCASSLVGGESKQPQHFGDGTRLSIL.

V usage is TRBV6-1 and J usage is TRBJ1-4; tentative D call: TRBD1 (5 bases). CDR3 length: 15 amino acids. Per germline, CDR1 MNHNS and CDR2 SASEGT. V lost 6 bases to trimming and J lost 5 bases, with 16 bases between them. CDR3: CASSPRLRGNEKLFF. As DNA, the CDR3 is TGTGCCAGCAGCCCCCGGTTGAGGGGAAATGAAAAACTGTTTTTT.

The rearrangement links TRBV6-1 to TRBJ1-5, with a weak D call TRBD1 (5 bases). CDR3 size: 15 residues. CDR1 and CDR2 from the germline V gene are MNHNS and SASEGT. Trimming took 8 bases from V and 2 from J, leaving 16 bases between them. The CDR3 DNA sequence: TGTGCCAGCTCACGTGCGGGGCTAGGCAATCAGCCCCAGCATTTT. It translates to CASSRAGLGNQPQHF.